At least ten counts were recorded for the clone carrying this T cell receptor (beta chain). Time point meaning: healthy volunteer bleed at 6 weeks. The template was total RNA from unfractionated whole blood. Library preparation tagged each individual cDNA molecule with a unique molecular identifier. Authors' analysis steps: TCR counts had a median of about 92,000 per sample and spanned 23,224 to 690,600. One entry per CDR3 protein results from TCRdb running MiXCR on the RACE reads. The V and J calls come from TCRdb's annotation, not from the publication. The sample has about 80,000 distinct CDR3 sequences, around 9.3% seen once. This sample was included in a study of human T cells and chemical hapten exposure. On the study more broadly: Slight differences in pooled library volume were the main source of varying TCR yields across samples.

Germline V gene sequence: CDR1 SNHLY, CDR2 FYNNEI. The CDR3 has 15 residues. Trimming took 2 bases from V and 1 from J, leaving 12 bases between them. This clonotype was sampled from a female donor in good health. Some clones in this sample may be carry-over from other donors' samples. The J gene is TRBJ2-7, the V gene TRBV2; D possibly corresponds to TRBD1 (5 bases). The sequencing input was whole blood. The DNA for the CDR3 is TGTGCCAGCAGTGAACTAAGGGGTAGGTCCTACGAGCAGTACTTC. It encodes CASSELRGRSYEQYF.